The entry that follows covers one TCR beta chain sequence. The antigen remains undetermined. Deletions cut 1 base from V and 2 bases from J, with 6 bases between. CDR1 and CDR2 (germline): SGHNT, YYREEE (reference sequence). The CDR3 has 13 amino acids. The protocol was immunoSEQ multiplex PCR, while the TCRdb copy is restricted to in-frame clones and leaves out a portion. The sample shows 60,000 to 75,000 clones, over 75% of them seen only once. The sample comes from a study of OX40 agonist ivuxolimab in advanced cancers. Study at large: Dose-escalation patients were diagnosed with hepatocellular carcinoma, melanoma, renal cell cancer or head and neck cancer. The study's findings and limits: Clones of CD4+ and CD8+ blood T cells grew by week 6 at doses of 0.1 to 3.0 mg/kg. Averaged across samples, CD8+ T cells carried more expanded clones than CD4+ did.

This chain links TRBV5-4 with TRBJ2-5; no clear D gene. This receptor was identified in an adult with an advanced solid tumor such as melanoma, head and neck, liver or kidney cancer. This specimen consisted of CD4+ or CD8+ T cells sorted from blood, obtained in a trial of the OX40 agonist ivuxolimab. In DNA, the CDR3 is TGTGCCAGCAGCTTGCCCACACAAGAGACCCAGTACTTC. Protein product: CASSLPTQETQYF.